These 21 T cell receptor beta chains were sequenced from one sample in a study of shared clonotypes between healthy human individuals. Method: immunoSEQ multiplex PCR; TCRdb's copy keeps in-frame clones and lacks some. The sample shows approximately 2.4 million clones, 90% to 97% of them seen only once. Material for sequencing was naive CD4+ T cells sorted from blood. Subset here: CD45RA+ positively selected. The origin of the receptors is a man aged 18 to 30 in good health.

The chain carries TRBV6-5 and TRBJ2-5; possible D gene TRBD2, 5 bases. Between the trimmed V and J ends, which lost 3 bases and 1 base, there was a span of 9 bases. Germline lookup yields CDR1 MNHEY and CDR2 SVGAGI. The CDR3 is 14 amino acids. The DNA of the CDR3 is TGTGCCAGCAGTTATGGGAGCGGCCAAGAGACCCAGTACTTC. Translating it yields CASSYGSGQETQYF.

V and J are TRBV4-3 and TRBJ2-7; a weak D match, TRBD1 (5 bases). The CDR3 totals 15 residues. Between the trimmed V and J ends, which lost 0 bases and 1 base, there was a span of 10 bases. Germline V gene sequence: CDR1 LGHNA, CDR2 YSLEER. CDR3 protein: CASSQEAGISYEQYF. Here the CDR3 DNA reads TGCGCCAGCAGCCAAGAGGCAGGGATTTCCTACGAGCAGTACTTC.

The chain has TRBV5-1 and TRBJ2-1, with 10 nucleotides matching TRBD2. The V segment lost 5 bases and the J segment 8 bases; nucleotides outside the gene matches: 16. The CDR3 has 17 residues. Germline CDR1 and CDR2: SGHRS and YFSETQ. CDR3 bases: TGCGCCAGCAGGGAAGCGGGAGGGCCGGTGGGTTCGGATGAGCAGTTCTTC. Its protein is CASREAGGPVGSDEQFF.

This chain connects TRBV7-8 to TRBJ2-1; D uncertain. Germline V gene sequence: CDR1 SGHVS, CDR2 FQNEAQ. Trimming pared 5 bases from V and 9 bases from J, leaving 8 bases between. This CDR3 has 11 residues. The DNA of the CDR3 is TGTGCCAGCAGCCCCGTCGTTGAGCAGTTCTTC. Amino acids: CASSPVVEQFF.

The J gene is TRBJ2-1, the V gene TRBV18; 8 nucleotides line up with TRBD1. CDR1 KGHSH and CDR2 LQKENI come from the germline V gene. The CDR3 sequence is 13 residues long. After removal of 4 bases from V and 7 bases from J, the junction contained 3 bases not matched to a gene. This CDR3 is CASSRTGRNEQFF. CDR3 DNA: TGTGCCAGCTCACGGACAGGGAGGAATGAGCAGTTCTTC.

V and J are TRBV21-1 and TRBJ2-7; the D call TRBD2 from the table was never checked on the DNA. TRBV21-1 is a pseudogene. The CDR3 contains 14 residues. The CDR3 nucleotides read TGTGCCAGCAGCAATGGTAGCGGGAGATGTCATGGATACTTC. Translation gives CASSNGSGRCHGYF.

The V gene is TRBV5-4, the J gene TRBJ2-2, with D hard to call. Germline V gene sequence: CDR1 SGHNT, CDR2 YYREEE (reference sequence). The CDR3 has 15 amino acids. The V end was cut by 0 bases, the J end by 2 bases, with 8 bases between. The chain's CDR3 is CASSLAVYNTGELFF. In DNA form, the CDR3 reads TGTGCCAGCAGCTTGGCGGTCTACAACACCGGGGAGCTGTTTTTT.

This chain links TRBV7-8 with TRBJ2-1; TRBD1 aligns across 7 bases. In germline, CDR1 is SGHVS, CDR2 FQNEAQ. The CDR3 is made up of 16 amino acids. V trimming: 4 bases; J trimming: 4 bases; junction bases outside the gene matches: 10. CDR3 sequence reads: CASSSPTGEGYNEQFF. In DNA, the CDR3 is TGTGCCAGCAGCTCTCCCACAGGGGAAGGTTACAATGAGCAGTTCTTC.

The genes are TRBV4-1 and TRBJ2-1, with 12 bases aligning to TRBD2. Germline assignment: CDR1 MGHRA and CDR2 YSYEKL. Trimming took 0 bases from V and 8 from J; bases not matched to a gene: 8. The CDR3 has 17 residues. DNA for the CDR3: TGCGCCAGCAGCCAAGACCCTCTAGCGGGAGGGCTCCATGAGCAGTTCTTC. Amino acids: CASSQDPLAGGLHEQFF.

The rearrangement joins TRBV4-1 to TRBJ2-7; possibly TRBD1 for D (6 bases). Germline V gene data show CDR1 as MGHRA and CDR2 as YSYEKL. V dropped 0 bases and J dropped 7 bases, with 13 bases sitting between them. This CDR3 has 14 residues. The CDR3 is CASSQEWQGSEQYF. The CDR3 bases are TGCGCCAGCAGCCAAGAGTGGCAGGGGAGTGAGCAGTACTTC.

The V and J genes are TRBV6-6 and TRBJ1-3; D is unresolved. The V end was cut by 2 bases, the J end by 0 bases, with 5 bases between. Germline V CDR1 and CDR2: MNHNY, SVGAGI (reference sequence). This CDR3 comprises 14 residues. The CDR3 DNA follows: TGTGCCAGCAGTTACCAAGACTCTGGAAACACCATATATTTT. Encoded protein: CASSYQDSGNTIYF.

The chain couples TRBV6-6 to TRBJ1-5; TRBD1 is a possible D gene (5 bases). The germline V and J ends were trimmed by 7 bases and 4 bases, with 14 bases remaining between them. Germline-derived CDR1 and CDR2 are MNHNY and SVGAGI (reference sequence). The CDR3 has 14 residues. The CDR3 here is CASTYLQANQPQHF. CDR3 in DNA: TGTGCCAGCACCTACTTACAGGCTAATCAGCCCCAGCATTTT.

This CDR3 is CATSRGGAYEQYF. CDR3 nucleotides: TGTGCCACCTCTCGGGGGGGAGCCTACGAGCAGTACTTC. This chain links TRBV25-1 with TRBJ2-7, with 8 bases lining up with TRBD2. Per the germline V gene, CDR1 is MGHDK and CDR2 is SYGVNS. The CDR3 covers 13 residues. V was pared by 10 bases and J by 2 bases, with 7 bases of the junction left unmatched.

This sequence joins TRBV9 and TRBJ1-6; TRBD1 is a possible D gene (6 bases). The germline V gene has CDR1 SGDLS and CDR2 YYNGEE. Trimming left V 0 bases short and J 10 bases short, with 11 bases between. The CDR3 totals 14 residues. The CDR3 sequence: CASSVEGGVSPLHF. CDR3 coding DNA: TGTGCCAGCAGCGTAGAGGGGGGGGTCTCACCCCTCCACTTT.

This chain joins TRBV10-3 and TRBJ1-2; 7 bases are shared with TRBD1. The ends lost 10 bases at V and 2 bases at J; junction bases unmatched: 10. The CDR3 is made up of 14 amino acids. CDR1 is ENHRY and CDR2 is SYGVKD in the germline V gene. CDR3 sequence reads: CATDTTGINYGYTF. DNA of the CDR3: TGTGCCACTGATACGACAGGGATAAACTATGGCTACACCTTC.

V is TRBV2 and J is TRBJ1-1; D unclear. Germline CDR1 is SNHLY and CDR2 is FYNNEI. Trimming removed 8 bases from V and 1 base from J, with 11 bases in between. This CDR3 has 13 amino acids. The CDR3 sequence is CASLQDGNTEAFF. CDR3 nucleotides: TGTGCCAGCCTTCAGGACGGGAACACTGAAGCTTTCTTT.

V is TRBV4-3 and J is TRBJ1-3; D gene ambiguous. The germline gives CDR1 LGHNA, CDR2 YSLEER. The CDR3 loop spans 16 amino acids. V was cut by 6 bases and J by 6 bases, with 21 bases left in between. CDR3 sequence (DNA): TGCGCCAGCAGTCCACACCCTTCTATCCCCGAAAACACCATATATTTT. Protein: CASSPHPSIPENTIYF.

The CDR3 loop is CASSNTGDAPLHF. CDR3 sequence (DNA): TGTGCCAGCAGCAACACAGGGGACGCACCCCTCCACTTT. The V and J genes are TRBV6-5 and TRBJ1-6, with 7 bases fitting TRBD1. Trimming at V came to 6 bases and at J to 11 bases, leaving 7 bases not matched to a gene. The CDR3 has 13 residues. Germline CDR1 is MNHEY and CDR2 is SVGAGI.

The genes are TRBV4-1 and TRBJ2-5, with 12 positions matching TRBD2. Trimming cost V 1 base and J 4 bases; bases outside gene matches: 7. Germline lookup yields CDR1 MGHRA and CDR2 YSYEKL. The CDR3 has 17 residues. The CDR3 sequence is CASSQASSGGAGETQYF. DNA of the CDR3: TGCGCCAGCAGCCAAGCGTCTAGCGGGGGGGCGGGAGAGACCCAGTACTTC.

The chain is built from TRBV10-2 and TRBJ1-1; a possible D gene is TRBD1 (6 bases). This CDR3 spans 15 amino acids. CDR1 is WSHSY, CDR2 SAAADI, per germline. Trimming shortened V by 6 bases and J by 1 base, and 15 bases separated the two germline ends. The DNA of the CDR3 is TGCGCCAGCAGCTCAGGGGAGGTAGCGAACACTGAAGCTTTCTTT. Amino acids: CASSSGEVANTEAFF.

This chain links TRBV6-1 with TRBJ2-2, with D hard to call. Trimming removed 6 bases from V and 6 bases from J, with 11 bases in between. Germline-derived CDR1 and CDR2 are MNHNS and SASEGT. The CDR3 extends over 13 amino acids. CDR3 bases: TGTGCCAGCAGAGCACGTACGGCCGGGGAGCTGTTTTTT. It specifies CASRARTAGELFF.